This T cell receptor beta chain emerged from a study of human T cells and chemical hapten exposure. Across the whole study: It was small differences in pooled library volume that mainly caused per-sample TCR yields to vary.

MiXCR, run by TCRdb on the RACE reads, gives a single entry per CDR3 protein. The data show roughly 360,000 distinct CDR3 sequences, approximately 5% seen once. The table lists this clonotype with a few counts. Its antigen remains unknown. The CDR3 loop spans 15 amino acids. This sample's time point: patch test 1, 2 weeks after DPC sensitization. The treatment: therapeutic diphenylcyclopropenone sensitization with weekly scalp DPC. Broader study findings: The study found that DPC sensitization did not change TCRs above 1 in 1000 frequency. Compared to controls, expanded TCRs made significantly more large clusters of similar CDR3s.

The receptor was derived from a woman in her forties or fifties with alopecia areata. Some clones in this sample may be carry-over from other donors' samples. This specimen consisted of whole blood, obtained in connection with sensitization to the hapten diphenylcyclopropenone (DPC). The chain uses TRBV21-1 and TRBJ1-2; the table's D call, TRBD1, has no DNA check behind it. TRBV21-1 is noted as a pseudogene. CDR3 coding DNA: TGTGCCAGCAGCCAAAAGCGCAAGGGGAACTATGGCTACACCTTC. Amino acid sequence: CASSQKRKGNYGYTF.